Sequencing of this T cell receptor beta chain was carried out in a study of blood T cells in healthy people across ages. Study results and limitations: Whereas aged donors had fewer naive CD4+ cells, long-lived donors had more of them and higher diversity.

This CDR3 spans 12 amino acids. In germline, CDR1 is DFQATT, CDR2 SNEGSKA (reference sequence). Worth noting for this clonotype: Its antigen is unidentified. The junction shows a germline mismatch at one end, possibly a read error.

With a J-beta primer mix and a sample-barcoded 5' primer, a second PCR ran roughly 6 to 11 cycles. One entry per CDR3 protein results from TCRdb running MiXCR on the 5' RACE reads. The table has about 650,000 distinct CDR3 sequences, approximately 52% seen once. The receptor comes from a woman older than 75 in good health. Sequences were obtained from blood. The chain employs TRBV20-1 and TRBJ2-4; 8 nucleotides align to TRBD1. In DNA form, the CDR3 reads TGCAGGGCTAAGGGACAGGACAACATTCAGTACTTC. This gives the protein CRAKGQDNIQYF.